The 5 T cell receptor beta chains below were found in one sample sequenced in a study of CXCR3-negative and CXCR3-positive naive CD8 T cells. What these receptors recognize is not known. All TRB cDNA libraries came from 5' RACE performed with UMI labels. TCRdb derives one entry per CDR3 protein from the 5' RACE reads, leaving out DNA. The sample totals 150,000 or so distinct CDR3 sequences. Study-wide findings and caveats: A higher hydrophobicity marked the TRB CDR3s of CXCR3-positive naive cells versus CXCR3-negative naive cells.

The sequencing sample was made of naive CXCR3+ CD8+ T cells from blood. Subset denoted: CD45RO-CCR7+CD27+CD95- naive CD8+ T cells expressing CXCR3 (TNR3+). The receptors were sampled from a human donor in good health. Some clones in this sample may be carry-over from other donors' samples.

This chain uses TRBV6-6 with TRBJ2-5; the D call from TCRdb, TRBD2, cannot be confirmed without DNA. The germline V gene encodes CDR1 MNHNY and CDR2 SVGAGI (reference sequence). The CDR3 spans 15 residues. This CDR3 is CASSYVGRTKETQYF.

The rearrangement joins TRBV11-2 to TRBJ2-7; TCRdb picks TRBD2, but there is no DNA to check that call. CDR1 SGHAT and CDR2 FQNNGV come from the germline V gene. The CDR3 sequence is 17 residues long. The CDR3 region is CASSLARTSGGSYEQYF.

This chain connects TRBV19 to TRBJ2-7; the TCRdb call, TRBD1, lacks DNA for checking. Germline V CDR1 and CDR2: LNHDA, SQIVND (reference sequence). The CDR3 runs to 14 residues. The CDR3 spells CASSSGTGGYEQFF. Combining the CDR3 with reference TRBV19 and TRBJ2-7 gives the whole variable domain DGGITQSPKYLFRKEGQNVTLSCEQNLNHDAMYWYRQDPGQGLRLIYYSQIVNDFQKGDIAEGYSVSREKKESFPLTVTSAQKNPTAFYLCASSSGTGGYEQFFGPGTRLTVT.

CDR3: CASSNLGRTGSGAFF. V usage is TRBV7-9 and J usage is TRBJ1-1; there is no DNA to check the TCRdb D call of TRBD1. From germline, CDR1 is SEHNR and CDR2 FQNEAQ (reference sequence). The CDR3 has 15 residues.

V and J are TRBV6-4 and TRBJ2-1. From germline, CDR1 is MRHNA and CDR2 SNTAGT. This CDR3 comprises 15 residues. The CDR3 reads CASSETLYVNNEQFF.